A selection of T cell receptor beta chains follows, all from one sample in a study of T-cell memory formation after mild COVID-19. Via MiXCR, TCRdb re-called the 5' RACE reads, giving one row per CDR3 protein. The data hold roughly 380,000 distinct CDR3 sequences, with around 27% observed a single time. Sequencing was done on a sample of PBMCs or a T cell subset sorted from them (not recorded which). These TCRs come from an adult woman who had mild COVID-19 (a few samples of this study predate the infection). Cell type and time point are not known. The CDR3 runs from the conserved cysteine through the conserved F or W. The D gene is left open where the match is weak. Where a row states a size, it is once, few, many or the class of an expanded clone; other rows omit it.

TRBV4-3	-	few	TRBJ1-3	CASSQDGGSGNTIYF	TGCGCCAGCAGCCAAGATGGGGGATCTGGAAACACCATATATTTT
TRBV5-1	-	many	TRBJ1-1	CASSLETGTLTEAFF	TGCGCCAGCAGCTTGGAGACCGGGACGTTGACTGAAGCTTTCTTT
TRBV6-5	TRBD1	-	TRBJ2-3	CASSSPGQVASDTQYF	TGTGCCAGCAGTTCCCCGGGACAGGTGGCATCAGATACGCAGTATTTT
TRBV5-1	-	-	TRBJ1-3	CASSPDGSGNTIYF	TGCGCCAGCAGCCCGGACGGCTCTGGAAACACCATATATTTT
TRBV30	-	few	TRBJ2-3	CACQGSTSTDTQYF	TGTGCCTGCCAGGGGTCGACTAGCACAGATACGCAGTATTTT
TRBV6-6	TRBD1	few	TRBJ1-1	CASSSLEGQGARDGEAFF	TGTGCCAGCAGTAGCCTCGAGGGACAGGGGGCTCGGGACGGTGAAGCTTTCTTT
TRBV15	-	-	TRBJ2-3	CATSSLSTDTQYF	TGTGCCACCAGCAGTCTATCGACAGATACGCAGTATTTT
TRBV12-3/TRBV12-4	-	-	TRBJ1-1	CASSLSGGTMNTEAFF	TGTGCCAGCAGTTTGTCGGGGGGGACGATGAACACTGAAGCTTTCTTT
TRBV19	-	-	TRBJ2-1	CASSISTGVYNEQFF	TGTGCCAGTAGTATTTCTACCGGGGTATACAATGAGCAGTTCTTC
TRBV7-6	-	-	TRBJ1-1	CASSLEWGGEAFF	TGTGCCAGCAGCTTAGAGTGGGGAGGTGAAGCTTTCTTT
TRBV2	-	-	TRBJ2-3	CASRSTTDTQYF	TGTGCCAGCAGGAGTACCACAGATACGCAGTATTTT
TRBV7-9	-	few	TRBJ1-5	CASSFGQGGQPQHF	TGTGCCAGCAGCTTTGGGCAAGGCGGTCAGCCCCAGCATTTT
TRBV5-1	-	-	TRBJ1-1	CASSEDNPNTEAFF	TGCGCCAGCAGCGAGGACAACCCGAACACTGAAGCTTTCTTT
TRBV18	-	many	TRBJ2-5	CASSPPSVAQAAQYF	TGTGCCAGCTCACCACCGTCGGTTGCACAGGCGGCCCAGTACTTC
TRBV20-1	TRBD2	-	TRBJ2-7	CSAMGLAGSYEQYF	TGCAGTGCTATGGGACTAGCGGGGTCCTACGAGCAGTACTTC
TRBV3-1	TRBD2	few	TRBJ2-2	CASSQEGLAGNTGELFF	TGTGCCAGCAGCCAAGAAGGCCTAGCGGGGAACACCGGGGAGCTGTTTTTT
TRBV30	-	-	TRBJ1-6	CAWSTGQLLSSPLHF	TGTGCCTGGAGTACAGGACAGTTATTGAGTTCACCCCTCCACTTT
TRBV6-5	-	once	TRBJ1-5	CASRASVRGNQPQHF	TGTGCCAGCAGGGCCTCGGTTAGGGGCAATCAGCCCCAGCATTTT
TRBV24-1	-	few	TRBJ1-1	CATQKDLNTEAFF	TGTGCCACGCAAAAGGACCTGAACACTGAAGCTTTCTTT
TRBV20-1	TRBD2	few	TRBJ2-5	CSAINLGGGLLETQYF	TGCAGTGCTATCAATCTAGGCGGGGGGCTCCTGGAGACCCAGTACTTC
TRBV2	-	-	TRBJ1-6	CASSERGASSYNSPLHF	TGTGCCAGCAGTGAGAGGGGGGCGAGCTCCTATAATTCACCCCTCCACTTT
TRBV7-9	-	few	TRBJ1-1	CASSPGRKDTEAFF	TGTGCCAGCAGCCCCGGACGGAAGGACACTGAAGCTTTCTTT
TRBV7-6	-	few	TRBJ2-3	CASSGASVGADTQYF	TGTGCCAGCAGCGGAGCTAGCGTAGGGGCAGATACGCAGTATTTT
TRBV4-1	TRBD1	-	TRBJ1-1	CASSLRTGGNTEAFF	TGCGCCAGCAGCCTACGGACAGGGGGCAACACTGAAGCTTTCTTT
TRBV12-3/TRBV12-4	TRBD2	many	TRBJ2-1	CASSLGGPYNEQFF	TGTGCCAGCAGTTTGGGAGGGCCTTACAATGAGCAGTTCTTC
TRBV20-1	-	few	TRBJ2-7	CSASPYEQYF	TGCAGTGCCTCCCCCTACGAGCAGTACTTC
TRBV10-3	-	-	TRBJ2-7	CAISDEGRPYEQYF	TGTGCCATCAGTGACGAGGGGCGCCCCTACGAGCAGTACTTC
TRBV29-1	TRBD1	-	TRBJ1-1	CSVGQGADTEAFF	TGCAGCGTCGGACAGGGGGCGGACACTGAAGCTTTCTTT
TRBV24-1	-	few	TRBJ1-1	CATSDFRDGEAFF	TGTGCCACCAGTGATTTTCGGGACGGTGAAGCTTTCTTT
TRBV18	-	few	TRBJ2-5	CASSPRSWGMETQYF	TGTGCCAGCTCACCACGAAGCTGGGGTATGGAGACCCAGTACTTC
TRBV6-6	TRBD2	few	TRBJ2-1	CASSYSRSLAGVNEQFF	TGTGCCAGCAGTTACTCTCGGTCACTAGCGGGAGTGAATGAGCAGTTCTTC
TRBV24-1	-	few	TRBJ2-1	CATTGPPYNEQFF	TGTGCCACCACCGGGCCCCCCTACAATGAGCAGTTCTTC
TRBV12-3/TRBV12-4	TRBD1	few	TRBJ1-2	CASSGTGDYGYTF	TGTGCCAGCAGCGGCACAGGGGACTATGGCTACACCTTC
TRBV20-1	-	-	TRBJ2-1	CSVNWGATYNEQFF	TGCAGTGTGAATTGGGGGGCCACATACAATGAGCAGTTCTTC
TRBV5-1	-	many	TRBJ2-3	CASSLGGGADTQYF	TGCGCCAGCAGCTTGGGAGGTGGGGCAGATACGCAGTATTTT
TRBV4-2	-	-	TRBJ2-7	CASSQEFSVGSSYEQYF	TGTGCCAGCAGCCAAGAATTTAGCGTGGGAAGCTCCTACGAGCAGTACTTC
TRBV7-9	TRBD1	-	TRBJ1-1	CASSLDRGLTEAFF	TGTGCCAGCAGCTTAGACAGGGGGCTCACTGAAGCTTTCTTT
TRBV19	TRBD1	-	TRBJ1-5	CASSTKPYFGTGGDQPQHF	TGTGCCAGTAGTACTAAGCCCTACTTCGGGACAGGAGGAGATCAGCCCCAGCATTTT
TRBV12-3/TRBV12-4	TRBD2	few	TRBJ2-1	CASSLQRGGLDNEQFF	TGTGCCAGCAGTCTCCAGCGGGGGGGCCTCGACAATGAGCAGTTCTTC
TRBV13	-	few	TRBJ2-7	CASSPRTGIPYEQYF	TGTGCCAGCAGCCCGAGAACGGGGATTCCCTACGAGCAGTACTTC
TRBV13	TRBD1	few	TRBJ2-7	CASSSDRNYEQYF	TGTGCCAGCAGCTCGGACAGGAATTACGAGCAGTACTTC
TRBV14	TRBD1	-	TRBJ1-2	CASSPSPDREAGYTF	TGTGCCAGCAGCCCAAGCCCGGACAGGGAGGCTGGCTACACCTTC
TRBV12-3/TRBV12-4	-	-	TRBJ1-4	CASSPQSAANEKLFF	TGTGCCAGCAGTCCCCAATCAGCGGCTAATGAAAAACTGTTTTTT
TRBV5-6	-	few	TRBJ2-1	CASSLGAEPYNEQFF	TGTGCCAGCAGCTTGGGGGCAGAGCCCTACAATGAGCAGTTCTTC
TRBV3-1	-	-	TRBJ2-1	CASLGDGVYNEQFF	TGTGCCAGCCTGGGTGATGGGGTCTACAATGAGCAGTTCTTC
TRBV4-3	TRBD1	-	TRBJ2-1	CASSQDDGTGYNEQFF	TGCGCCAGCAGCCAAGATGACGGGACAGGATACAATGAGCAGTTCTTC
TRBV20-1	-	-	TRBJ1-2	CSASVTEGNYGYTF	TGCAGTGCTAGTGTGACGGAGGGTAACTATGGCTACACCTTC
TRBV7-6	-	few	TRBJ2-7	CASSLSGPVYEQYF	TGTGCCAGCAGCTTAAGTGGTCCTGTGTACGAGCAGTACTTC
TRBV29-1	-	few	TRBJ1-1	CSVEDVPGLSEAFF	TGCAGCGTTGAAGACGTACCGGGACTTAGTGAAGCTTTCTTT
TRBV20-1	-	-	TRBJ2-1	CSATLYNEQFF	TGCAGTGCCACACTATACAATGAGCAGTTCTTC
TRBV7-2	-	-	TRBJ2-7	CASSSGAETYEQYF	TGTGCCAGCAGCTCCGGTGCAGAAACCTACGAGCAGTACTTC
TRBV7-2	TRBD2	-	TRBJ2-6	CASSSMTSGRAGANVLTF	TGTGCCAGCAGCTCTATGACTAGCGGGAGGGCTGGGGCCAACGTCCTGACTTTC